One and the same sample provided the 22 T cell receptor beta chains below, sequenced in a study of T cells after yellow fever vaccination. TCRdb reprocessed the 5' RACE reads via MiXCR and lists one record per CDR3 protein. Of 510,000 or so distinct CDR3 sequences detected, about 19% appear once; the ten largest clones hold approximately 15%. The sequences come from PBMCs, collected 15 days after the yellow fever booster vaccination. The receptors derive from a man aged 25 to 45 who received the YFV17D yellow fever vaccine.

This clonotype turned up a few times. The chain recombines TRBV19 with TRBJ2-1, with a possible D match to TRBD2 (6 bases). Trimming took 3 bases from V and 8 from J, leaving 17 bases between them. The V gene's germline CDR1 is LNHDA and CDR2 SQIVND (reference sequence). This CDR3 contains 15 residues. CDR3 amino acids: CASSISWDSAYEQFF. DNA for the CDR3: TGTGCCAGTAGTATTTCTTGGGACTCCGCATATGAGCAGTTCTTC.

This clonotype was counted many times. The genes are TRBV7-8 and TRBJ2-4, with D perhaps matching TRBD2 (5 bases). Germline V lookup: CDR1 SGHVS, CDR2 FQNEAQ. The CDR3 loop spans 12 amino acids. V was clipped by 1 base and J by 13 bases, with 11 bases between them. The DNA for the CDR3 is TGTGCCAGCAGCTTAGATGGCGGGCCACAGTACTTC. Translated, it gives CASSLDGGPQYF.

This clonotype was seen a few times. This rearrangement joins TRBV29-1 to TRBJ1-5; D gene ambiguous. This CDR3 comprises 12 residues. Trimming took 4 bases from V and 2 from J, leaving 6 bases between them. The germline V gene encodes CDR1 SQVTM and CDR2 ANQGSEA. The CDR3 loop is CSVAVGNQPQHF. Here the CDR3 DNA reads TGCAGCGTTGCAGTAGGCAATCAGCCCCAGCATTTT.

The chain combines TRBV5-4 with TRBJ2-7; the D gene is possibly TRBD1 (6 bases). In germline, CDR1 is SGHNT, CDR2 YYREEE (reference sequence). CDR3 length: 14 residues. The V and J ends lost 1 base and 4 bases respectively, with 12 bases between them. The CDR3 sequence is CASSLKSQGYEQYF. CDR3 coding DNA: TGTGCCAGCAGCTTGAAATCACAGGGTTACGAGCAGTACTTC.

This clonotype occurred a few times. The junction differs from germline at one of its ends, possibly a read error. The gene calls are TRBV7-7 and TRBJ2-2, with D perhaps TRBD2 (5 bases). CDR1 is SSHAT and CDR2 is FNYEAQ in the germline V gene (reference sequence). The CDR3 totals 15 residues. Here the CDR3 reads CASSLIEGKTGELFF. CDR3 coding DNA: TGTGCTAGCAGCCTAATAGAGGGTAAAACCGGGGAGCTGTTTTTT.

This rearrangement joins TRBV29-1 to TRBJ2-5; D is unclear. Germline V gene lookup returns CDR1 SQVTM and CDR2 ANQGSEA. This CDR3 has 11 residues. Between the trimmed V and J ends, which lost 4 bases and 4 bases, there was a span of 7 bases. CDR3 loop: CSVGSGETQYF. Here the CDR3 DNA reads TGCAGCGTTGGGTCTGGAGAGACCCAGTACTTC.

This clonotype has ten or more counts. This chain connects TRBV11-2 to TRBJ2-5; D unclear. CDR1 and CDR2 (germline): SGHAT, FQNNGV. The germline V and J ends were trimmed by 4 bases and 0 bases, with 9 bases remaining between them. The CDR3 loop spans 14 amino acids. The DNA of the CDR3 is TGTGCCAGCAGCTCCGGAGTTCACCAAGAGACCCAGTACTTC. It yields the protein CASSSGVHQETQYF.

The rearrangement joins TRBV5-4 to TRBJ2-7, with 7 bases lining up with TRBD2. V lost 1 base to trimming and J lost 2 bases; unmatched junction nucleotides: 6. Germline CDR1 and CDR2: SGHNT and YYREEE (reference sequence). The CDR3 covers 15 residues. CDR3 loop: CASSLLAGVPYEQYF. Here the CDR3 DNA reads TGTGCCAGCAGCTTGCTTGCGGGAGTCCCCTACGAGCAGTACTTC. The entire variable domain, with the rest obtained from reference TRBV5-4 and TRBJ2-7, is as follows: ETGVTQSPTHLIKTRGQQVTLRCSSQSGHNTVSWYQQALGQGPQFIFQYYREEENGRGNFPPRFSGLQFPNYSSELNVNALELDDSALYLCASSLLAGVPYEQYFGPGTRLTVT.

The chain combines TRBV20-1 with TRBJ2-1; D perhaps matches TRBD2 (6 bases). This CDR3 is built from 15 residues. CDR1 and CDR2 from the germline V gene are DFQATT and SNEGSKA (reference sequence). V was cut by 6 bases and J by 5 bases, with 20 bases left in between. CDR3 residues: CSATRRPGDHNEQFF. The CDR3, as DNA: TGCAGTGCCACCCGCCGGCCGGGAGATCACAATGAGCAGTTCTTC.

The rearrangement joins TRBV20-1 to TRBJ1-6, with 10 bases fitting TRBD1. The CDR3 is made up of 18 amino acids. The J segment lost 0 bases and the V segment lost 1 base, leaving 6 bases of the junction unmatched. Germline CDR1 and CDR2: DFQATT and SNEGSKA (reference sequence). CDR3 nucleotide sequence: TGCAGTGCTAGAGGAGGGGGACAGGGGAGCTCCTATAATTCACCCCTCCACTTT. It is translated as CSARGGGQGSSYNSPLHF.

The gene calls are TRBV28 and TRBJ2-7; 10 nucleotides agree with TRBD2. Germline lookup yields CDR1 MDHEN and CDR2 SYDVKM. Trimming took 6 bases from V and 3 from J; bases not matched to a gene: 11. The CDR3 covers 16 residues. The CDR3 DNA follows: TGTGCCAGCAGATATGGTCTAGCGGGAGAAATCTACGAGCAGTACTTC. Translating it yields CASRYGLAGEIYEQYF. Full variable domain (outside the CDR3, taken from reference TRBV28 and TRBJ2-7): DVKVTQSSRYLVKRTGEKVFLECVQDMDHENMFWYRQDPGLGLRLIYFSYDVKMKEKGDIPEGYSVSREKKERFSLILESASTNQTSMYLCASRYGLAGEIYEQYFGPGTRLTVT.

This chain joins TRBV11-2 and TRBJ2-7, with D unclear. Trimming removed 4 bases from V and 2 bases from J, with 6 bases in between. The germline gives CDR1 SGHAT, CDR2 FQNNGV. The CDR3 consists of 12 residues. CDR3: CASSSRPYEQYF. The CDR3 DNA follows: TGTGCCAGCAGCTCCCGACCCTACGAGCAGTACTTC.

This chain links TRBV20-1 with TRBJ2-7; 9 bases are shared with TRBD1. The CDR3 is 16 residues long. Germline V gene data show CDR1 as DFQATT and CDR2 as SNEGSKA (reference sequence). The V and J ends lost 6 bases and 4 bases, in that order; junction bases with no gene match: 16. The CDR3 DNA sequence: TGCAGTGCGCGTCCTAGTAGGGACAGGGTCTGGTACGAGCAGTACTTC. Translating gives CSARPSRDRVWYEQYF.

A few counts support this clonotype. V gene TRBV7-8 combines with J gene TRBJ2-2; a possible D gene is TRBD2 (6 bases). The CDR3 extends over 17 amino acids. CDR1 and CDR2 from the germline V gene are SGHVS and FQNEAQ. V lost 5 bases and J lost 7, with 23 bases in between. The CDR3 sequence is CASSIGRWGRLVGELFF. CDR3 in DNA: TGTGCCAGCAGCATCGGGCGATGGGGGAGGCTTGTCGGGGAGCTGTTTTTT.

The chain combines TRBV19 with TRBJ2-1; 10 bases are shared with TRBD2. This CDR3 is 16 amino acids long. The germline V gene has CDR1 LNHDA and CDR2 SQIVND (reference sequence). Germline trimming cut 3 bases from V and 1 base from J; bases unmatched to any gene: 3. CDR3 sequence: CASSIRTSGSYNEQFF. The CDR3 DNA reads TGTGCCAGTAGTATCCGGACTAGCGGTTCCTACAATGAGCAGTTCTTC.

This chain connects TRBV7-8 to TRBJ2-5; TRBD1 matches 10 bases. Trimming cost V 5 bases and J 4 bases; bases outside gene matches: 10. CDR1 SGHVS and CDR2 FQNEAQ come from the germline V gene. The CDR3 covers 16 residues. The CDR3 spells CASSPARDRGGETQYF. The CDR3 DNA sequence: TGTGCCAGCAGCCCCGCCCGGGACAGGGGAGGAGAGACCCAGTACTTC.

This chain connects TRBV27 to TRBJ2-2; TRBD2 matches 8 bases. Germline CDR1 reads MNHEY; CDR2 reads SMNVEV (reference sequence). The CDR3 is made up of 15 amino acids. After removal of 4 bases from V and 1 base from J, the junction contained 2 bases not matched to a gene. In nucleotides, the CDR3 is TGTGCCAGCAGTTGGGGACTAGTGAACACCGGGGAGCTGTTTTTT. This translates into CASSWGLVNTGELFF.

This clonotype occurred a few times. The rearrangement joins TRBV7-9 to TRBJ2-7; 9 nucleotides match TRBD1. CDR3 size: 14 residues. V shed 4 bases and J 3 bases; nucleotides not matched to a gene: 4. CDR1 is SEHNR and CDR2 is FQNEAQ in the germline V gene (reference sequence). CDR3 coding DNA: TGTGCCAGCAGCTGGACAGGGGCTGGCTACGAGCAGTACTTC. It yields the protein CASSWTGAGYEQYF.

This clonotype has more than one count but fewer than ten. The CDR3 here is CASSYNGQVQETQYF. The CDR3 coding sequence is TGTGCCAGCAGCTACAATGGACAGGTCCAAGAGACCCAGTACTTC. The chain combines TRBV7-2 with TRBJ2-5, with TRBD1 matching 7 bases. Per the germline V gene, CDR1 is SGHTA and CDR2 is FQGNSA. The ends lost 4 bases at V and 1 base at J; junction bases unmatched: 6. This CDR3 spans 15 amino acids.

This clonotype came up a few times. The chain has TRBV20-1 and TRBJ2-7; no reliable D call. Germline V lookup: CDR1 DFQATT, CDR2 SNEGSKA (reference sequence). Trimming took 3 bases from V and 1 from J, leaving 10 bases between them. The CDR3 has 13 residues. The CDR3 nucleotides are TGCAGTGCTAGTAGTTACACTTCCTACGAGCAGTACTTC. Its translation: CSASSYTSYEQYF.

The rearrangement uses TRBV9 and TRBJ2-7; 9 nucleotides line up with TRBD1. The junction had 11 bases not matched to a gene; V was cut back by 2 bases and J by 5 bases. The germline CDR1 and CDR2 sequences are SGDLS and YYNGEE. The CDR3 extends over 16 amino acids. CDR3 in amino acids: CASSVSGDRDAHEQYF. CDR3 coding DNA: TGTGCCAGCAGCGTGTCTGGGGACAGGGATGCCCACGAGCAGTACTTC.

This clonotype has only a few counts. V gene TRBV7-8 combines with J gene TRBJ2-1; 13 nucleotides line up with TRBD2. CDR1 is SGHVS, CDR2 FQNEAQ, per germline. The CDR3 covers 16 residues. The trim removed 5 bases at V and 7 bases at J, leaving 8 bases unmatched. The CDR3 coding sequence is TGTGCCAGCAGCCCGGGGACTAGCGGGATATCAAATGAGCAGTTCTTC. Amino acids: CASSPGTSGISNEQFF.